A single sample gave rise to the 20 T cell receptor beta chains below, sequenced in a study of blood T cell repertoires in COVID-19. This table comes from immunoSEQ multiplex PCR, and its TCRdb copy is limited to in-frame clones, with some not included. The sample lists about 100,000 clones, 90% to 95% occurring once. Sequenced: peripheral blood. The receptors were sampled from a man aged 60 to 69 with acute or convalescent COVID-19.

This rearrangement joins TRBV10-2 to TRBJ2-5; 11 bases are a match to TRBD2. Unmatched junction bases numbered 12, after V lost 1 base and J lost 2 bases. Germline V gene sequence: CDR1 WSHSY, CDR2 SAAADI. There are 19 residues in the CDR3. CDR3 amino acids: CASSEFGSGTSGGQETQYF. The CDR3 region has the DNA TGCGCCAGCAGTGAGTTCGGGTCGGGGACTAGCGGAGGACAAGAGACCCAGTACTTC.

The chain recombines TRBV30 with TRBJ1-1, with TRBD1 matching over 8 bases. The CDR3 runs to 13 residues. Unmatched junction bases numbered 18, after V lost 7 bases and J lost 14 bases. Germline loops: CDR1 GTSNPN, CDR2 SVGIG (reference sequence). The DNA of the CDR3 is TGTGCCTCCGCCCCAGGGGGCAGGCATCTGGTGTTCTTT. This codes for CASAPGGRHLVFF.

The rearrangement joins TRBV6-4 to TRBJ2-3, with 14 bases identical to TRBD2. V shed 5 bases, J shed 1 base, and the junction held 2 bases outside the gene matches. CDR3 length equals 16 residues. The germline V gene encodes CDR1 MRHNA and CDR2 SNTAGT. CDR3 coding DNA: TGTGCCAGCAGTCCGGGACTAGCGGGGGGCACAGATACGCAGTATTTT. It is translated as CASSPGLAGGTDTQYF.

This clone was seen a single time. The chain uses TRBV7-8 and TRBJ2-3; tentative D call: TRBD2 (6 bases). In germline, CDR1 is SGHVS, CDR2 FQNEAQ. V was shortened by 2 bases and J by 1 base, with 13 bases between the two germline ends. The CDR3 has 16 amino acids. In DNA form, the CDR3 reads TGTGCCAGCAGCTTACCCGGACCGGGGGGCACAGATACGCAGTATTTT. Encoded protein: CASSLPGPGGTDTQYF.

The CDR3 protein is CARSLYPAGVQETQYF. The DNA for the CDR3 is TGTGCCAGAAGCTTGTATCCAGCGGGAGTCCAAGAGACCCAGTACTTC. The chain joins TRBV5-3 to TRBJ2-5; 8 positions match TRBD2. TRBV5-3 is an ORF, and what it does is uncertain. This CDR3 spans 16 amino acids. Trimming at V came to 1 base and at J to 1 base, leaving 6 bases not matched to a gene.

The chain carries TRBV2 and TRBJ2-1, with D perhaps matching TRBD2 (6 bases). Germline V lookup: CDR1 SNHLY, CDR2 FYNNEI. Trimming removed 6 bases at V and 8 bases at J, with 20 bases between. The CDR3 spans 15 residues. The DNA of the CDR3 is TGTGCCAGCAGAGACGGGACTCTCTTCGTGGATGAGCAGTTCTTC. Its protein product is CASRDGTLFVDEQFF.

V gene TRBV6-5 combines with J gene TRBJ2-7, with 8 bases fitting TRBD2. The CDR3 loop spans 13 amino acids. V was pared by 7 bases and J by 6 bases, with 8 bases of the junction left unmatched. CDR1 is MNHEY, CDR2 SVGAGI, per germline. Here the CDR3 reads CASNDGLAGEQYF. In DNA, the CDR3 is TGTGCCAGCAACGACGGACTAGCAGGCGAGCAGTACTTC.

This chain uses TRBV2 with TRBJ1-5; possibly TRBD1 for D (6 bases). Trimming pared 4 bases from V and 1 base from J, leaving 11 bases between. Looked up from germline, CDR1 is SNHLY and CDR2 is FYNNEI. The CDR3 is made up of 15 amino acids. The CDR3 region is CASSAYRASNQPQHF. Here the CDR3 DNA reads TGTGCCAGCAGTGCCTACAGGGCCAGCAATCAGCCCCAGCATTTT. The entire variable domain, with the rest obtained from reference TRBV2 and TRBJ1-5, is as follows: EPEVTQTPSHQVTQMGQEVILRCVPISNHLYFYWYRQILGQKVEFLVSFYNNEISEKSEIFDDQFSVERPDGSNFTLKIRSTKLEDSAMYFCASSAYRASNQPQHFGDGTRLSIL.

The rearrangement links TRBV3-1 (or the pseudogene TRBV3-2) to TRBJ2-3; 9 nucleotides match TRBD1. Germline V lookup: CDR1 LGHDT, CDR2 YNNKEL (reference sequence). The J segment lost 2 bases and the V segment lost 5 bases, leaving 5 bases of the junction unmatched. The CDR3 covers 15 residues. This CDR3 reads CASSDRDRATDTQYF. The CDR3 coding sequence is TGTGCCAGCAGCGACCGGGACAGGGCCACAGATACGCAGTATTTT.

The chain recombines TRBV15 with TRBJ2-3; D gene uncertain. The CDR3 covers 16 residues. V lost 8 bases and J lost 6, with 24 bases in between. Germline lookup yields CDR1 LNHNV and CDR2 YYDKDF (reference sequence). The CDR3 region has the DNA TGTGCCACCGGTCCATACGGGTACACCGGTACGGATACGCAGTATTTT. The encoded protein is CATGPYGYTGTDTQYF.

Concerning this clone: Other DNA sequences of this sample code for an identical CDR3. The V call is TRBV3-1 (or the pseudogene TRBV3-2), the J call TRBJ2-7; 11 nucleotides agree with TRBD2. This CDR3 spans 14 amino acids. Trimming at V came to 3 bases and at J to 2 bases, leaving 0 bases not matched to a gene. CDR1 LGHDT and CDR2 YNNKEL come from the germline V gene (reference sequence). CDR3 DNA: TGTGCCAGCAGCCAGGGACTAGCGGCCTACGAGCAGTACTTC. This gives the protein CASSQGLAAYEQYF.

The V call is TRBV27, the J call TRBJ1-6, with no clear D. The CDR3 has 16 residues. V lost 3 bases and J 5 bases, leaving 14 bases between the germline ends. Per the germline V gene, CDR1 is MNHEY and CDR2 is SMNVEV (reference sequence). CDR3: CASSLSLPQNNSPLHF. In DNA, the CDR3 is TGTGCCAGCAGTTTGAGCTTGCCACAGAATAATTCACCCCTCCACTTT.

The genes are TRBV5-5 and TRBJ1-3; D remains ambiguous. The CDR3 has 15 residues. Germline V CDR1 and CDR2: SGHKS, YYEKEE (reference sequence). The V end lost 0 bases, the J end lost 1 base, and 8 bases lay between the germline ends. CDR3: CASSLVTQSGNTIYF. CDR3 DNA: TGTGCCAGCAGCTTGGTAACGCAGTCTGGAAACACCATATATTTT. Full variable domain (missing parts from reference TRBV5-5 and TRBJ1-3): DAGVTQSPTHLIKTRGQQVTLRCSPISGHKSVSWYQQVLGQGPQFIFQYYEKEERGRGNFPDRFSARQFPNYSSELNVNALLLGDSALYLCASSLVTQSGNTIYFGEGSWLTVV.

The J gene is TRBJ1-2, the V gene TRBV27; 9 nucleotides line up with TRBD1. The length of the CDR3 is 16 residues. Per germline, CDR1 MNHEY and CDR2 SMNVEV (reference sequence). V gave up 3 bases and J gave up 4 bases; unmatched junction bases: 9. CDR3 DNA: TGTGCCAGCAGTTTTCGTATGGACAGGGGTTCCTATGGCTACACCTTC. This encodes CASSFRMDRGSYGYTF.

This chain links TRBV18 with TRBJ1-2; TRBD1 aligns across 10 bases. The CDR3 loop spans 15 amino acids. CDR1 KGHSH and CDR2 LQKENI come from the germline V gene. V gave up 3 bases and J gave up 2 bases; unmatched junction bases: 3. The CDR3 coding sequence is TGTGCCAGCTCACCGACGGGACAGGGGAACTATGGCTACACCTTC. This codes for CASSPTGQGNYGYTF. Variable domain in full (rest from reference TRBV18 and TRBJ1-2): NAGVMQNPRHLVRRRGQEARLRCSPMKGHSHVYWYRQLPEEGLKFMVYLQKENIIDESGMPKERFSAEFPKEGPSILRIQQVVRGDSAAYFCASSPTGQGNYGYTFGSGTRLTVV.

The chain joins TRBV10-2 to TRBJ1-3, with 7 positions matching TRBD1. After removal of 8 bases from V and 6 bases from J, the junction contained 16 bases not matched to a gene. The CDR3 totals 16 residues. In germline, CDR1 is WSHSY, CDR2 SAAADI. CDR3 residues: CASDRNPGTGENTIYF. The CDR3 coding sequence is TGCGCCAGCGACCGAAACCCAGGCACAGGGGAAAACACCATATATTTT.

The V and J genes are TRBV27 and TRBJ2-3; D remains ambiguous. Per germline, CDR1 MNHEY and CDR2 SMNVEV (reference sequence). This CDR3 is built from 16 residues. V was pared by 5 bases and J by 0 bases, with 15 bases between. CDR3 in amino acids: CASSHTVYGSTDTQYF. The CDR3 DNA sequence: TGTGCCAGCAGTCATACTGTCTACGGGAGCACAGATACGCAGTATTTT.

A remark on this clone: Its ends do not fully match the called genes, so a read error is possible. The chain is built from TRBV30 and TRBJ2-7; D is possibly TRBD1 (7 bases). CDR3 length equals 16 residues. The germline V gene has CDR1 GTSNPN and CDR2 SVGIG (reference sequence). The CDR3 loop is CAWSVQGLADSHEQYF. The CDR3, as DNA: TGTGCCTGGAGTGTACAGGGGTTAGCGGACTCCCACGAGCAGTACTTC.

The chain carries TRBV21-1 and TRBJ1-4. TRBV21-1 is assigned pseudogene status. This CDR3 region has 12 residues. This chain's CDR3 is CAVPRGGRKLFF. The CDR3 nucleotides read TGTGCCGTCCCTAGGGGGGGGAGAAAACTGTTTTTT.

V gene TRBV7-2 combines with J gene TRBJ2-7; TRBD2 is a possible D gene (5 bases). This CDR3 spans 13 amino acids. Germline CDR1 SGHTA, CDR2 FQGNSA. V was cut by 1 base and J by 7 bases, with 11 bases left in between. CDR3 in amino acids: CASSLGLAQEQYF. The CDR3 coding sequence is TGTGCCAGCAGCTTAGGATTAGCGCAGGAGCAGTACTTC.